These T cell receptor beta chains were read from a single sample in a study of T cells in Graves' hyperthyroidism and ophthalmopathy. MiXCR was run by TCRdb on the multiplex PCR reads, yielding one entry per CDR3 protein. The sample lists some 620,000 distinct CDR3 sequences, around 16% occurring once. The specimen was blood. Receptors originate from a woman aged 25-40 years with Graves' hyperthyroidism. Both conserved end residues are part of each CDR3. The D gene is left open where the match is weak. A row's size may be missing; if present it is once, few, many or a size class.

J gene: TRBJ2-7
clone size: many
V gene: TRBV28
D gene: TRBD1
CDR3 DNA: TGTGCCAGCAGTTACGGCGGGACAGGGCTCTACGAGCAGTACTTC
CDR3 protein: CASSYGGTGLYEQYF

J gene: TRBJ1-1
clone size: .
V gene: TRBV7-9
D gene: .
CDR3 DNA: TGTGCCAGCAGCCAGGACCGGGTTTGGGACACTGAAGCTTTCTTT
CDR3 protein: CASSQDRVWDTEAFF

J gene: TRBJ2-7
clone size: many
V gene: TRBV7-9
D gene: .
CDR3 DNA: TGTGCCAGCAGTTTCTCCGGATACGAGCAGTACTTC
CDR3 protein: CASSFSGYEQYF

J gene: TRBJ1-5
clone size: many
V gene: TRBV28
D gene: .
CDR3 DNA: TGTGCCAGCACTCCCTATATGACAGAGCGCCATCAGCCCCAGCATTTT
CDR3 protein: CASTPYMTERHQPQHF

J gene: TRBJ1-1
clone size: few
V gene: TRBV18
D gene: TRBD1
CDR3 DNA: TGTGCCAGCTCACCACCGCAGCAGGGGGCGAACACTGAAGCTTTCTTT
CDR3 protein: CASSPPQQGANTEAFF

J gene: TRBJ1-2
clone size: few
V gene: TRBV28
D gene: .
CDR3 DNA: TGTGCCAGCACGTGGGGGAATAACTATGGCTACACCTTC
CDR3 protein: CASTWGNNYGYTF

J gene: TRBJ1-5
clone size: few
V gene: TRBV27
D gene: .
CDR3 DNA: TGTGCCAACAGTTCAATTGAGACGGCTTATCAGCCCCAGCATTTT
CDR3 protein: CANSSIETAYQPQHF

J gene: TRBJ2-7
clone size: many
V gene: TRBV12-3/TRBV12-4
D gene: .
CDR3 DNA: TGTGCCAGCAGTTCCCTGGGCAGGGCGGTTGAGCAGTACTTC
CDR3 protein: CASSSLGRAVEQYF

J gene: TRBJ2-1
clone size: many
V gene: TRBV2
D gene: .
CDR3 DNA: TGTGCCAGCAGTGAGTACACTGACAATGAGCAGTTCTTC
CDR3 protein: CASSEYTDNEQFF

J gene: TRBJ2-7
clone size: few
V gene: TRBV12-3/TRBV12-4
D gene: TRBD1
CDR3 DNA: TGTGCCAGCAGTTTAGAACTCGGGATGGGGGCCGGGACAGGGGTCTACGAGCAGTACTTC
CDR3 protein: CASSLELGMGAGTGVYEQYF